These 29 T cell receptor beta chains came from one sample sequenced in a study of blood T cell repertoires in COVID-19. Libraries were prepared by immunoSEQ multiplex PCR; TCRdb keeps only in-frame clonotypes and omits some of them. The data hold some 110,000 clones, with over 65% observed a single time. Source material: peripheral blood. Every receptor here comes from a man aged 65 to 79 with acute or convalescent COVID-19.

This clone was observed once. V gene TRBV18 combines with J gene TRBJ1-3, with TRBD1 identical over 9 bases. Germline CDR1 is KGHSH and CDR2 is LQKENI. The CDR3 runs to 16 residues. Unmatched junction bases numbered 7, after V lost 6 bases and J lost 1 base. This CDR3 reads CASSPQGQGSGNTIYF. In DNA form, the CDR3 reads TGTGCCAGCTCCCCGCAGGGACAGGGATCTGGAAACACCATATATTTT.

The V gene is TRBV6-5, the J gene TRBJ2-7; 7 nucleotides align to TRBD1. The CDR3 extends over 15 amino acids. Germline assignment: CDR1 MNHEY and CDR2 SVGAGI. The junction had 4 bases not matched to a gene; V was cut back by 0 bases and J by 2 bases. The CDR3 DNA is TGTGCCAGCAGTTACTCGACAGGGTGGGCCTACGAGCAGTACTTC. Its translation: CASSYSTGWAYEQYF.

In nucleotides, the CDR3 is TGTGCCAGTAACACGGGAGAGGGGCAAGAGACCCAGTACTTC. Translation: CASNTGEGQETQYF. The chain employs TRBV19 and TRBJ2-5; perhaps TRBD2 as D (6 bases). The germline V and J ends were trimmed by 7 bases and 2 bases, with 14 bases remaining between them. Germline loops: CDR1 LNHDA, CDR2 SQIVND (reference sequence). The CDR3 has 14 residues.

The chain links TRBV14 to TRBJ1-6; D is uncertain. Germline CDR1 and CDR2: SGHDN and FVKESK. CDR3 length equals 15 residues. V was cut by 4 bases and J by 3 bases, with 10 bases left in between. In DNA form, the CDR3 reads TGTGCCAGCAGCCCCCAATCCGGCTATAATTCACCCCTCCACTTT. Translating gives CASSPQSGYNSPLHF. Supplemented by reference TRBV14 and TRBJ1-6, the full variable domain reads EAGVTQFPSHSVIEKGQTVTLRCDPISGHDNLYWYRRVMGKEIKFLLHFVKESKQDESGMPNNRFLAERTGGTYSTLKVQPAELEDSGVYFCASSPQSGYNSPLHFGNGTRLTVT.

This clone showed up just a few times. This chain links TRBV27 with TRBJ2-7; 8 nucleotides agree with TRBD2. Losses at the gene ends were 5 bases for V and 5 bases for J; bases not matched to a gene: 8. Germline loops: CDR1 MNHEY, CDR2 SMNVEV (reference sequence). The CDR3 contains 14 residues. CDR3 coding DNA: TGTGCCAGCAGTCCCCGGGAGGGCCGGGACGAGCAGTACTTC. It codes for CASSPREGRDEQYF.

The CDR3 region is CATSSGSGQGYGYTF. The CDR3 DNA reads as TGTGCCACCAGCAGTGGATCGGGACAGGGTTATGGCTACACCTTC. V usage is TRBV15 and J usage is TRBJ1-2; 9 bases match TRBD1. The CDR3 spans 15 residues. Germline CDR1 and CDR2: LNHNV and YYDKDF (reference sequence). V lost 3 bases to trimming and J lost 5 bases; unmatched junction nucleotides: 7.

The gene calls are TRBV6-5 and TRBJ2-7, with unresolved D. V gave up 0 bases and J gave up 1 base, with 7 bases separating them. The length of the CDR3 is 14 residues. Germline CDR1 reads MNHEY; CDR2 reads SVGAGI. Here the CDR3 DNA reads TGTGCCAGCAGTTACTCGGTACTTTCCTACGAGCAGTACTTC. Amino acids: CASSYSVLSYEQYF.

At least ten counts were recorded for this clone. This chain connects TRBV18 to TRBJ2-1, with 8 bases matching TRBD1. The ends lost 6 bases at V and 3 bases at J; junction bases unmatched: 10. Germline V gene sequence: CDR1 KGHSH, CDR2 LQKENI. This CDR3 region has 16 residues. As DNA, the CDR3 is TGTGCCAGCTCCGACCTCGGACAGGGTTACTACAATGAGCAGTTCTTC. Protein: CASSDLGQGYYNEQFF.

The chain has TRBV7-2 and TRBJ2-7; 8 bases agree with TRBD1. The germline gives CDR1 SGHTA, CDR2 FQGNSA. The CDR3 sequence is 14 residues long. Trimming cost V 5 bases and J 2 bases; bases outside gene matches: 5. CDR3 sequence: CASSPWTGPYEQYF. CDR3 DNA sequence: TGTGCCAGCAGCCCCTGGACAGGGCCCTACGAGCAGTACTTC.

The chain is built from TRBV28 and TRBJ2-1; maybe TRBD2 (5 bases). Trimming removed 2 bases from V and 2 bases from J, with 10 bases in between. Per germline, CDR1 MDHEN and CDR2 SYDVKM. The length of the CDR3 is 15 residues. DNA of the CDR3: TGTGCCAGCAGTTTAGGTGGGAGTCCCTACAATGAGCAGTTCTTC. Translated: CASSLGGSPYNEQFF. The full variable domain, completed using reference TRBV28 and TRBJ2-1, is DVKVTQSSRYLVKRTGEKVFLECVQDMDHENMFWYRQDPGLGLRLIYFSYDVKMKEKGDIPEGYSVSREKKERFSLILESASTNQTSMYLCASSLGGSPYNEQFFGPGTRLTVL.

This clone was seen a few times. CDR3 sequence reads: CASSFTGTGGRGTGELFF. The DNA for the CDR3 is TGTGCCAGCAGTTTTACCGGGACAGGGGGCAGGGGCACCGGGGAGCTGTTTTTT. The V gene is TRBV2, the J gene TRBJ2-2, with 12 bases fitting TRBD1. CDR3 length: 18 residues. Germline V CDR1 and CDR2: SNHLY, FYNNEI. After removal of 5 bases from V and 4 bases from J, the junction contained 11 bases not matched to a gene.

This CDR3 is CASSLRNTEAFF. The CDR3 nucleotides read TGTGCCAGCAGCCTCAGAAACACTGAAGCTTTCTTT. The chain has TRBV6-5 and TRBJ1-1; no clear D. The CDR3 is 12 residues long. Germline-derived CDR1 and CDR2 are MNHEY and SVGAGI. V was pared by 6 bases and J by 2 bases, with 7 bases between.

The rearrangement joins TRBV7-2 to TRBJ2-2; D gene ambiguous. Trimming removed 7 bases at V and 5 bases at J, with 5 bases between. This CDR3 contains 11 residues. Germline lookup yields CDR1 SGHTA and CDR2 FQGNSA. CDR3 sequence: CASTQTGELFF. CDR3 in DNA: TGTGCCAGCACCCAAACCGGGGAGCTGTTTTTT.

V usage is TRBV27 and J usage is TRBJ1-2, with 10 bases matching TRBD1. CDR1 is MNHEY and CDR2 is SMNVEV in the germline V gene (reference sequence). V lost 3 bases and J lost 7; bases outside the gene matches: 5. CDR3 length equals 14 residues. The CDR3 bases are TGTGCCAGCAGTTTCTTGACAGGGGGCCCTGGCTACACCTTC. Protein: CASSFLTGGPGYTF.

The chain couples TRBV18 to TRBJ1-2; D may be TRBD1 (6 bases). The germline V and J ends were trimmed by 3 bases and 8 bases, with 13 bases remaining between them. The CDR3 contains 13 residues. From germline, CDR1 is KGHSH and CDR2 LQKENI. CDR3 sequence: CASSPNRDPGYTF. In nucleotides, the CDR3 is TGTGCCAGCTCACCCAACAGGGACCCAGGCTACACCTTC. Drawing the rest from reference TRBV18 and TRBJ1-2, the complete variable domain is NAGVMQNPRHLVRRRGQEARLRCSPMKGHSHVYWYRQLPEEGLKFMVYLQKENIIDESGMPKERFSAEFPKEGPSILRIQQVVRGDSAAYFCASSPNRDPGYTFGSGTRLTVV.

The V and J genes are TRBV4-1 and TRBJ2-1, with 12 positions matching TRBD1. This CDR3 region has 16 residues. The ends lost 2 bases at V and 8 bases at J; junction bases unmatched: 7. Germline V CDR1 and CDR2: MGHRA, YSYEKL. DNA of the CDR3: TGCGCCAGCAGCCAAAACCGGGACAGGGGGCCTGATGAGCAGTTCTTC. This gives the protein CASSQNRDRGPDEQFF.

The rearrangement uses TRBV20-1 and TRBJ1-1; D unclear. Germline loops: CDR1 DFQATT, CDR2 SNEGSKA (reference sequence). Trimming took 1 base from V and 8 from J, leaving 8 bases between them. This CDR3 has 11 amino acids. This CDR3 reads CSARGLREAFF. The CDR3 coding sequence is TGCAGTGCTAGAGGACTTAGGGAAGCTTTCTTT.

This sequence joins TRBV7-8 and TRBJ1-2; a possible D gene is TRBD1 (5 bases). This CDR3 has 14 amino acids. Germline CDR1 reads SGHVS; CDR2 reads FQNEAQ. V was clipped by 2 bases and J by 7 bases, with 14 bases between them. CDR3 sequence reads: CASSLQGLGAGYTF. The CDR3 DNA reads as TGTGCCAGCAGCTTACAGGGACTTGGTGCTGGCTACACCTTC.

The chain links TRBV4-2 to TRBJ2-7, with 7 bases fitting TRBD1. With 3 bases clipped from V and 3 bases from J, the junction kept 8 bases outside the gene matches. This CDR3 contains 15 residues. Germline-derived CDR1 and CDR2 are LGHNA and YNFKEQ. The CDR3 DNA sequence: TGTGCCAGCAGCCAGCGTCCCGCAGGGGGCTACGAGCAGTACTTC. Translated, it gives CASSQRPAGGYEQYF.

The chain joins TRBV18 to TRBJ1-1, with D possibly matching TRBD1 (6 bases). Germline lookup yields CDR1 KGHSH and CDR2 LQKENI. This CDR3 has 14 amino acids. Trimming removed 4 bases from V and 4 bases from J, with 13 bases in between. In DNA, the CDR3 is TGTGCCAGCTCACGTCCAGGGGTGGTCACTGAAGCTTTCTTT. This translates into CASSRPGVVTEAFF.

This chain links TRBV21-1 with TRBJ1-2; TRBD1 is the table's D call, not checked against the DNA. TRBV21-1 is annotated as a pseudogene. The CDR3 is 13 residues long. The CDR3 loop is CASSKREWRTGFF. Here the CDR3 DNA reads TGTGCCAGCAGCAAAAGGGAATGGAGGACAGGGTTCTTC.

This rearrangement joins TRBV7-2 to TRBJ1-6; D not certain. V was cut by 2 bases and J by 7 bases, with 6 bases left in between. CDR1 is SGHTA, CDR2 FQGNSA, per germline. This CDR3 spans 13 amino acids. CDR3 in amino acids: CASSLTGNSPLHF. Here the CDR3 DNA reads TGTGCCAGCAGCTTAACGGGAAATTCACCCCTCCACTTT.

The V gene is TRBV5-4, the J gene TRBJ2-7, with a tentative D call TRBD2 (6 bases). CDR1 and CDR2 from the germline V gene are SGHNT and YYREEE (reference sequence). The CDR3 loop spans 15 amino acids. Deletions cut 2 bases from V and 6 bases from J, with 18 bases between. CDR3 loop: CASSFGGTEGFEQYF. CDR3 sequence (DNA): TGTGCCAGCAGCTTCGGTGGGACGGAGGGGTTCGAGCAGTACTTC.

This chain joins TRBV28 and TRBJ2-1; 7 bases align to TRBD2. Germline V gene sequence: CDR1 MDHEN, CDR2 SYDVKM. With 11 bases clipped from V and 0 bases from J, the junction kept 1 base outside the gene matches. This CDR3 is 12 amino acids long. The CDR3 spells CAGGGSYNEQFF. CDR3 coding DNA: TGTGCCGGGGGGGGCTCCTACAATGAGCAGTTCTTC.

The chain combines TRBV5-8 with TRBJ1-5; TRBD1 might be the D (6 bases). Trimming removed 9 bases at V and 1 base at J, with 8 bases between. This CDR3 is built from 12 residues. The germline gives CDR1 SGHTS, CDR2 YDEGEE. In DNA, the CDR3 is TGTGCCACCCAGGGGAGCAATCAGCCCCAGCATTTT. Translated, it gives CATQGSNQPQHF.

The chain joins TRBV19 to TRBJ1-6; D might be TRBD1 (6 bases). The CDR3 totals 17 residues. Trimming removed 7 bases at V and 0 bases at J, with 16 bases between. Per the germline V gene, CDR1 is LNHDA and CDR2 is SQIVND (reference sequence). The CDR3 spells CASMENRVSSYNSPLHF. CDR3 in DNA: TGTGCCAGTATGGAAAACAGGGTGAGCTCCTATAATTCACCCCTCCACTTT.

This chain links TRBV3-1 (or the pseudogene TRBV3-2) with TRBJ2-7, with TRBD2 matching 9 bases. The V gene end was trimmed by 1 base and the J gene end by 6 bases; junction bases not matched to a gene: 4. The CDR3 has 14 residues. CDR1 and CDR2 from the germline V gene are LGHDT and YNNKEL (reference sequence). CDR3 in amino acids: CASSQGLAGSEQYF. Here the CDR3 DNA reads TGTGCCAGCAGCCAAGGGCTAGCGGGAAGCGAGCAGTACTTC.

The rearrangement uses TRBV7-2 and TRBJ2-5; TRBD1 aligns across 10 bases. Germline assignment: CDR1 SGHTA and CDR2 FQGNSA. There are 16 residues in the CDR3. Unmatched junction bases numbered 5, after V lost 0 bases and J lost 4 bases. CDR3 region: CASSLAGTGVGETQYF. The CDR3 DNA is TGTGCCAGCAGCTTAGCAGGGACAGGGGTAGGAGAGACCCAGTACTTC.

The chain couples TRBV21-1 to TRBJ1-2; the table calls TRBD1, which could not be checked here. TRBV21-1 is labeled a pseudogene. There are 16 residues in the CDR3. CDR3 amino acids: CASSAYLQGASYGYTF. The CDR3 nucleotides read TGTGCCAGCAGCGCATACTTACAGGGGGCATCCTATGGCTACACCTTC.